This T cell receptor (beta chain) was recorded in a study of blood T cell repertoires in COVID-19. Profiled with immunoSEQ multiplex PCR; TCRdb holds only in-frame clones, not every one. This sample has more than 150,000 clones, with less than 90% found just once. The trim removed 7 bases at V and 4 bases at J, leaving 9 bases unmatched. CDR1 is SGHTA, CDR2 FQGNSA, per germline. The CDR3 consists of 15 residues. The chain is built from TRBV7-2 and TRBJ1-4, with TRBD1 matching 7 bases. The sequence came from a woman aged 45-60 years who had recovered from COVID-19. Material for sequencing was PBMCs or T cells enriched from blood (not recorded which). The CDR3 loop reads CASTRRTGDNEKLFF. CDR3 nucleotide sequence: TGTGCCAGCACCCGAAGGACAGGAGATAATGAAAAACTGTTTTTT.